The 21 T cell receptor beta chains given below trace back to one sample, sequenced in a study of identical twins. TCRdb re-called the 5' RACE reads through MiXCR, storing one row per CDR3 protein. The sample holds a few hundred thousand distinct CDR3 sequences, roughly 15% seen once. The same sample was also studied in work on yellow fever vaccine responses in identical twins.

The sample comprised CD4+ T cells sorted from blood. The receptors stem from a woman aged 18 to 35 in good health.

The genes are TRBV24-1 and TRBJ2-1; 7 nucleotides line up with TRBD1. The length of the CDR3 is 15 residues. With V trimmed by 4 bases and J by 5 bases, 7 bases remained unmatched. In germline, CDR1 is KGHDR, CDR2 SFDVKD. The CDR3 nucleotides are TGTGCCACCAGTGAAACCGGGACAGCAGACAATGAGCAGTTCTTC. It translates to CATSETGTADNEQFF.

This clonotype was recorded at least ten times. The chain couples TRBV12-3 or TRBV12-4 to TRBJ1-3; unclear D gene. The CDR3 covers 15 residues. Deletions cut 3 bases from V and 0 bases from J, with 9 bases between. The CDR3 DNA reads as TGTGCCAGCAGTTTCGGGATTTACTCTGGAAACACCATATATTTT. Translating gives CASSFGIYSGNTIYF.

The chain links TRBV10-3 to TRBJ1-2; possible D gene TRBD1, 5 bases. The CDR3 sequence is 18 residues long. The V gene's germline CDR1 is ENHRY and CDR2 SYGVKD. Trimming pared 6 bases from V and 2 bases from J, leaving 25 bases between. The CDR3 DNA is TGTGCCATCAGAGATCCGGGACCTCAGCGCGGGCGGAACTATGGCTACACCTTC. This encodes CAIRDPGPQRGRNYGYTF.

The chain carries TRBV12-3 or TRBV12-4 and TRBJ2-5, with TRBD2 matching over 9 bases. The junction had 10 bases not matched to a gene; V was cut back by 0 bases and J by 5 bases. There are 17 residues in the CDR3. CDR3 bases: TGTGCCAGCAGTTTAGCGCTCGGCGGGAGGGCCGGGGAGACCCAGTACTTC. Translated, it gives CASSLALGGRAGETQYF.

This clonotype was counted only a few times. J is TRBJ2-1 and V is TRBV6-4; no firm D call. The V gene lost 0 bases and the J gene lost 3 bases, with 12 bases spanning the gap. Germline V CDR1 and CDR2: MRHNA, SNTAGT. This CDR3 contains 16 residues. CDR3 residues: CASSDSMASSYNEQFF. The CDR3 nucleotides read TGTGCCAGCAGTGACTCGATGGCTAGTAGCTACAATGAGCAGTTCTTC.

This clonotype was observed a handful of times. The chain links TRBV28 to TRBJ2-7; 7 bases fit TRBD2. Germline V gene lookup returns CDR1 MDHEN and CDR2 SYDVKM. The CDR3 sequence is 14 residues long. J was trimmed by 5 bases and V by 10 bases; bases with no gene match: 14. CDR3: CATGQAGATHEQYF. CDR3 bases: TGTGCCACAGGGCAGGCGGGAGCCACCCACGAGCAGTACTTC.

This clonotype was seen a few times. The chain links TRBV29-1 to TRBJ2-5; the D gene is possibly TRBD1 (6 bases). Trimming left V 4 bases short and J 6 bases short, with 15 bases between. The germline gives CDR1 SQVTM, CDR2 ANQGSEA. The CDR3 totals 13 residues. CDR3 nucleotide sequence: TGCAGCGTTGCAGCAGGGGATAGGAAGACCCAGTACTTC. Encoded protein: CSVAAGDRKTQYF.

In this sample, this clonotype turned up a few times. The chain is built from TRBV20-1 and TRBJ2-5; a weak D match, TRBD2 (5 bases). CDR1 is DFQATT, CDR2 SNEGSKA, per germline (reference sequence). The CDR3 covers 14 residues. V gave up 5 bases and J gave up 5 bases, with 18 bases separating them. CDR3 nucleotides: TGCAGTGCTCCGATGGCGGGTGTGGGGGAGACCCAGTACTTC. Amino acids: CSAPMAGVGETQYF.

The V call is TRBV3-1, the J call TRBJ2-1; 9 nucleotides line up with TRBD2. This CDR3 spans 15 amino acids. Losses at the gene ends were 4 bases for V and 4 bases for J; bases not matched to a gene: 5. CDR1 and CDR2 from the germline V gene are LGHDT and YNNKEL (reference sequence). The CDR3 DNA sequence: TGTGCCAGCAGCCTTAGCGGGGGCCGTTACAATGAGCAGTTCTTC. It yields the protein CASSLSGGRYNEQFF.

This clonotype was detected a few times. CDR3 nucleotide sequence: TGCGCCAGCAGCTTGGGGTCTAGCGGGTTTAAGACCCAGTACTTC. Encoded protein: CASSLGSSGFKTQYF. The rearrangement links TRBV5-1 to TRBJ2-5; 8 nucleotides agree with TRBD2. Germline trimming cut 0 bases from V and 6 bases from J; bases unmatched to any gene: 7. In germline, CDR1 is SGHRS, CDR2 YFSETQ. CDR3 length equals 15 residues.

Only a few counts were recorded for this clonotype. The V and J genes are TRBV11-2 and TRBJ1-1; 10 bases are a match to TRBD1. V dropped 5 bases and J dropped 4; count of bases not matched to a gene: 10. This CDR3 comprises 16 residues. Germline-derived CDR1 and CDR2 are SGHAT and FQNNGV. The CDR3 loop reads CASSRNYRTGGTEAFF. The CDR3 region has the DNA TGTGCCAGCAGCCGAAATTACAGGACAGGGGGCACTGAAGCTTTCTTT.

CDR3 region: CATSDKRQSSYNEQFF. Written as DNA, the CDR3 is TGTGCCACCAGTGATAAGCGTCAAAGCTCCTACAATGAGCAGTTCTTC. V usage is TRBV24-1 and J usage is TRBJ2-1; D uncertain. V shed 3 bases and J shed 0 bases, with 11 bases lying between them. CDR3 length: 16 amino acids. Germline assignment: CDR1 KGHDR and CDR2 SFDVKD.

Here the CDR3 reads CASTGGDQPQHF. The CDR3 DNA reads TGTGCCAGCACAGGGGGCGACCAGCCCCAGCATTTT. The V call is TRBV7-9, the J call TRBJ1-5, with 8 nucleotides matching TRBD1. With V trimmed by 7 bases and J by 7 bases, 3 bases remained unmatched. The germline V gene encodes CDR1 SEHNR and CDR2 FQNEAQ (reference sequence). CDR3 length: 12 amino acids. Full variable domain (remainder filled in from reference TRBV7-9 and TRBJ1-5): DTGVSQNPRHKITKRGQNVTFRCDPISEHNRLYWYRQTLGQGPEFLTYFQNEAQLEKSRLLSDRFSAERPKGSFSTLEIQRTEQGDSAMYLCASTGGDQPQHFGDGTRLSIL.

This sequence joins TRBV20-1 and TRBJ2-3; 9 nucleotides align to TRBD1. The CDR3 has 15 residues. Germline values: CDR1 DFQATT, CDR2 SNEGSKA (reference sequence). V shed 0 bases and J 6 bases; nucleotides not matched to a gene: 7. CDR3 amino acids: CSARDLGTGMDTQYF. The CDR3 nucleotides are TGCAGTGCTAGAGATTTGGGGACAGGGATGGATACGCAGTATTTT.

The chain is built from TRBV28 and TRBJ1-2; D possibly corresponds to TRBD1 (5 bases). The CDR3 covers 13 residues. Trimming removed 0 bases at V and 4 bases at J, with 6 bases between. CDR1 is MDHEN, CDR2 SYDVKM, per germline. For the CDR3, the DNA is TGTGCCAGCAGTTTATGGGGGGGCTATGGCTACACCTTC. It codes for CASSLWGGYGYTF.

This clonotype came up a few times. The J gene is TRBJ1-2, the V gene TRBV18; 7 nucleotides match TRBD1. CDR3 length: 14 residues. The ends lost 4 bases at V and 2 bases at J; junction bases unmatched: 4. Germline V gene data show CDR1 as KGHSH and CDR2 as LQKENI. CDR3 nucleotide sequence: TGTGCCAGCTCACGGGGACAGCAGAACTATGGCTACACCTTC. Amino acids: CASSRGQQNYGYTF. Drawing the rest from reference TRBV18 and TRBJ1-2, the complete variable domain is NAGVMQNPRHLVRRRGQEARLRCSPMKGHSHVYWYRQLPEEGLKFMVYLQKENIIDESGMPKERFSAEFPKEGPSILRIQQVVRGDSAAYFCASSRGQQNYGYTFGSGTRLTVV.

This sequence joins TRBV20-1 and TRBJ2-3, with 8 bases identical to TRBD2. Trimming cost V 0 bases and J 2 bases; bases outside gene matches: 7. The germline gives CDR1 DFQATT, CDR2 SNEGSKA (reference sequence). This CDR3 is built from 16 residues. The CDR3 is CSARDPGLGNTDTQYF. The CDR3 region has the DNA TGCAGTGCTAGAGATCCGGGACTAGGGAACACAGATACGCAGTATTTT.

This clonotype was counted ten times or more. The rearrangement uses TRBV5-1 and TRBJ2-7, with TRBD1 matching over 9 bases. Germline-derived CDR1 and CDR2 are SGHRS and YFSETQ. The V segment lost 3 bases and the J segment 1 base; nucleotides outside the gene matches: 2. The CDR3 is 14 residues long. The CDR3 region is CASSSGTGSYEQYV. As DNA, the CDR3 is TGCGCCAGCAGCTCCGGGACAGGGTCCTACGAGCAGTACGTC.

This clonotype was found many times. The chain carries TRBV12-3 or TRBV12-4 and TRBJ1-1, with 7 bases matching TRBD1. V shed 6 bases, J shed 3 bases, and the junction held 10 bases outside the gene matches. This CDR3 is 15 amino acids long. The CDR3 region is CASRYRQGTDTEAFF. The DNA of the CDR3 is TGTGCCAGCAGATACCGACAGGGCACGGACACTGAAGCTTTCTTT.

The chain recombines TRBV7-2 with TRBJ2-1; D remains ambiguous. The ends were cut back, 1 base at V and 0 bases at J, with 10 bases in the middle. There are 16 residues in the CDR3. Germline assignment: CDR1 SGHTA and CDR2 FQGNSA. The chain's CDR3 is CASSLVSRASYNEQFF. In DNA, the CDR3 is TGTGCCAGCAGCTTAGTCAGCCGCGCCTCCTACAATGAGCAGTTCTTC.

The gene calls are TRBV2 and TRBJ2-5; no reliable D call. CDR1 SNHLY and CDR2 FYNNEI come from the germline V gene. The CDR3 covers 13 residues. V was clipped by 4 bases and J by 1 base, with 7 bases between them. The CDR3 spells CASSVAAQETQYF. The DNA for the CDR3 is TGTGCCAGCAGTGTGGCAGCCCAAGAGACCCAGTACTTC.